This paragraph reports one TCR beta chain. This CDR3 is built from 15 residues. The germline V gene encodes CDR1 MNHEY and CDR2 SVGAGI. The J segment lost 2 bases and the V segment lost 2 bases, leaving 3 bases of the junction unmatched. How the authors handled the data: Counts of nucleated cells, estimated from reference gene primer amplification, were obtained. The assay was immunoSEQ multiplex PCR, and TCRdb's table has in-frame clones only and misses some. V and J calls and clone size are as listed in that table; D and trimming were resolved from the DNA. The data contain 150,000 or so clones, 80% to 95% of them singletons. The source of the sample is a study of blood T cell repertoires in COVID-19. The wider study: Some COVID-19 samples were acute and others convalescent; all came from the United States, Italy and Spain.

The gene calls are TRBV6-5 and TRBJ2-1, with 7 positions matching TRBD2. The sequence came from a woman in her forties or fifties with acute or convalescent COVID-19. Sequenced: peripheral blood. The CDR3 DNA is TGTGCCAGCAGTTACGGCGGGGGAGCCTACAATGAGCAGTTCTTC. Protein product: CASSYGGGAYNEQFF.